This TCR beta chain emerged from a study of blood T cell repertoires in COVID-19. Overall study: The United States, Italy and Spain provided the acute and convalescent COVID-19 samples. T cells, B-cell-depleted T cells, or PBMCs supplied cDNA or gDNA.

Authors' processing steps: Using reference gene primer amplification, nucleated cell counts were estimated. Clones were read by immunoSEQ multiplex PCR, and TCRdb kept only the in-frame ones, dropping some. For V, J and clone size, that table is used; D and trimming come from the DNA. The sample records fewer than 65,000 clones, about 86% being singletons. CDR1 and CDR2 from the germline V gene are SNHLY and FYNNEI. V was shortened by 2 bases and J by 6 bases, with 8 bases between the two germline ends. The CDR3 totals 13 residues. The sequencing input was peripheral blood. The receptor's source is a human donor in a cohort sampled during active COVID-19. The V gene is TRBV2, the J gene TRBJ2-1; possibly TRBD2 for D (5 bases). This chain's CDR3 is CASSEHEGNEQFF. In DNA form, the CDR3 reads TGTGCCAGCAGTGAACACGAGGGCAATGAGCAGTTCTTC.